Below, one T cell receptor beta chain is given with its context. The antigen is unknown. Each subset's genomic DNA was shared equally among a number of immunoSEQ plates. The table came from immunoSEQ multiplex PCR; TCRdb's copy has only in-frame clones and leaves some out. This sample has roughly 2.1 million clones; about 92% occur once, and the top ten carry about 1.5%. This sample is drawn from a study of shared clonotypes between healthy human individuals. About the study: With ages of 18 to 49, the donors were two women and a few men. General study points: Even with large depth, rarefaction showed that sorted-subset sequencing was incomplete.

From germline, CDR1 is MNHEY and CDR2 SVGAGI. The CDR3 length is 15 residues. The V and J ends lost 0 bases and 7 bases respectively, with 12 bases between them. Selected positively for CCR7 and CD45RO-negative, naive CD8 cells excluded terminally differentiated effector memory CD45RA+ cells. This receptor was taken from a man between 18 and 29 years old in good health. Some clones in this sample may be carry-over from other donors' samples. This sequence joins TRBV6-5 and TRBJ2-2; no clear D gene. The sequencing sample was made of naive CD8+ T cells from PBMCs. The CDR3, as DNA: TGTGCCAGCAGTTACTCATCTCGTGGCGGCGGGGAGCTGTTTTTT. Translating gives CASSYSSRGGGELFF.